A single sample is the source of the 6 T cell receptor beta chains below, sequenced in a study of T cells in localized non-small cell lung cancer. Repertoires were generated with immunoSEQ multiplex PCR, while TCRdb's copy carries only in-frame clones and drops some. This sample yields fewer than 40,000 clones, of which just over 90% are seen a single time; roughly 7.7% belongs to the top ten. This sample comprised peripheral blood, obtained before any cancer treatment. These receptors were obtained from a female donor older than 55 with stage I lung adenocarcinoma.

The V call is TRBV7-9, the J call TRBJ2-7; D might be TRBD2 (5 bases). Trimming took 5 bases from V and 7 from J, leaving 9 bases between them. The germline CDR1 and CDR2 sequences are SEHNR and FQNEAQ (reference sequence). The CDR3 loop spans 11 amino acids. This chain's CDR3 is CASSPQREQYF. The CDR3 DNA sequence: TGTGCCAGCAGCCCCCAGCGGGAGCAGTACTTC.

This chain uses TRBV9 with TRBJ2-3; possibly TRBD2 for D (6 bases). CDR1 and CDR2 (germline): SGDLS, YYNGEE. Trimming took off 0 bases at V and 5 bases at J, with 19 bases between the two ends. The CDR3 extends over 17 amino acids. CDR3 nucleotide sequence: TGTGCCAGCAGCGTAGATGAGGGGAGCTTCGGGGGAGATACGCAGTATTTT. Amino acid sequence: CASSVDEGSFGGDTQYF.

The chain is built from TRBV9 and TRBJ2-5, with TRBD1 matching over 12 bases. CDR3 length: 16 residues. After removal of 0 bases from V and 4 bases from J, the junction contained 4 bases not matched to a gene. From germline, CDR1 is SGDLS and CDR2 YYNGEE. The CDR3 region has the DNA TGTGCCAGCAGCGTAGTGGGACAGGGGGCTAGAGAGACCCAGTACTTC. Its translation: CASSVVGQGARETQYF.

The chain links TRBV7-2 to TRBJ2-1; perhaps TRBD2 as D (5 bases). The V gene's germline CDR1 is SGHTA and CDR2 FQGNSA. Trimming removed 5 bases from V and 6 bases from J, with 11 bases in between. CDR3 length: 13 amino acids. This CDR3 is CASSPRAGNEQFF. In DNA, the CDR3 is TGTGCCAGCAGCCCCCGCGCGGGCAATGAGCAGTTCTTC.

V and J are TRBV5-6 and TRBJ2-4; tentatively, D is TRBD1 (5 bases). This CDR3 has 15 residues. CDR1 is SGHDT, CDR2 YYEEEE, per germline. V was clipped by 5 bases and J by 3 bases, with 15 bases between them. CDR3 sequence: CASSFRGIGKNIQYF. In DNA, the CDR3 is TGTGCCAGCAGTTTTAGGGGTATAGGCAAAAACATTCAGTACTTC.

This chain links TRBV5-4 with TRBJ1-1; maybe TRBD1 (6 bases). V was shortened by 3 bases and J by 1 base, with 13 bases between the two germline ends. CDR3 length: 15 residues. Germline-derived CDR1 and CDR2 are SGHNT and YYREEE (reference sequence). CDR3 nucleotide sequence: TGTGCCAGCAGCTCCGGGACAAGAGAGAACACTGAAGCTTTCTTT. This translates into CASSSGTRENTEAFF.